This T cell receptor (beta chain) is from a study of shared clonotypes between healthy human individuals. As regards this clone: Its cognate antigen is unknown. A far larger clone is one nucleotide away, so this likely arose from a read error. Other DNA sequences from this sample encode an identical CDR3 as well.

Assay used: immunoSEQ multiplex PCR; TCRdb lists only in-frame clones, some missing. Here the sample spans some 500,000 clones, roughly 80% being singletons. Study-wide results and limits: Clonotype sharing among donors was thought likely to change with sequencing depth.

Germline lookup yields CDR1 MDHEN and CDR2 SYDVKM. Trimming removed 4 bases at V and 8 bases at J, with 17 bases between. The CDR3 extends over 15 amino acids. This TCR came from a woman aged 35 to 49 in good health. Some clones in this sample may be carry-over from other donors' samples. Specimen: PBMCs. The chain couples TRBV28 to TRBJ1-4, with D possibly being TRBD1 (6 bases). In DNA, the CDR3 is TGTGCCAGCAGTTCCCCGACAGGTGCAAACGAAAAACTGTTTTTT. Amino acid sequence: CASSSPTGANEKLFF.